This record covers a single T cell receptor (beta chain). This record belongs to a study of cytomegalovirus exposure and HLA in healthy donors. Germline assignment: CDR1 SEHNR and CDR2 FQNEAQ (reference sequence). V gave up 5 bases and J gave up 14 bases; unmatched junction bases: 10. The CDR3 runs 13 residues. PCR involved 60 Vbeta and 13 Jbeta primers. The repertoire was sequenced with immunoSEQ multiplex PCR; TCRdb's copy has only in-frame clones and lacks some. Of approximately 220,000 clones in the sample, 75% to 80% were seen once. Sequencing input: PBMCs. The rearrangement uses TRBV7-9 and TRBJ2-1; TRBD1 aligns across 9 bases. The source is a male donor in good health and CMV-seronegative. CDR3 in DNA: TGTGCCAGCAGCGCCCGACAGGGGGTGGAGAAGTTCTTC. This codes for CASSARQGVEKFF.